A single sample gave rise to the 27 T cell receptor beta chains below, sequenced in a study of identical twins. From the 5' RACE reads, TCRdb called clonotypes with MiXCR, one entry per CDR3 protein. The data show around 220,000 distinct CDR3 sequences, 11% to 15% seen once. Sample: memory (CD45RO+) T cells sorted from blood. These receptor sequences come from a woman under 30 in good health.

In its sample, this clonotype was seen many times. The chain employs TRBV6-6 and TRBJ2-1; either TRBD1 or TRBD2 may fit D (5 bases each). The germline CDR1 and CDR2 sequences are MNHNY and SVGAGI (reference sequence). Trimming cost V 8 bases and J 8 bases, with 13 bases left between them. This CDR3 comprises 12 residues. CDR3 protein: CASGGRLDEQFF. DNA of the CDR3: TGTGCCAGCGGGGGACGCCTAGATGAGCAGTTCTTC.

This clonotype was recorded at least ten times. The chain carries TRBV5-1 and TRBJ1-2; 8 bases agree with TRBD1. V lost 3 bases and J lost 8; bases outside the gene matches: 6. Germline CDR1 reads SGHRS; CDR2 reads YFSETQ. This CDR3 has 13 residues. CDR3 DNA sequence: TGCGCCAGCAGCTCGACAGGGGAGGGGGGCTACACCTTC. Its protein product is CASSSTGEGGYTF.

This clonotype was detected many times. The chain is built from TRBV12-3 or TRBV12-4 and TRBJ2-1; possibly TRBD1 for D (6 bases). Trimming removed 6 bases from V and 6 bases from J, with 15 bases in between. This CDR3 spans 14 amino acids. CDR3 sequence: CASSYDRRRNEQFF. As DNA, the CDR3 is TGTGCCAGCAGCTACGACAGGAGGCGCAATGAGCAGTTCTTC.

This clonotype was recorded at least ten times. The chain combines TRBV6-6 with TRBJ2-5; maybe TRBD1 (6 bases). Germline V gene sequence: CDR1 MNHNY, CDR2 SVGAGI (reference sequence). V lost 5 bases and J 9 bases, leaving 13 bases between the germline ends. This CDR3 comprises 12 residues. The CDR3 DNA is TGTGCCAGCAGTGGGGGCGGCTTACCCCAGTACTTC. It encodes CASSGGGLPQYF.

This chain connects TRBV28 to TRBJ2-7; perhaps TRBD1 as D (6 bases). V was clipped by 3 bases and J by 7 bases, with 16 bases between them. CDR3 length equals 14 residues. In germline, CDR1 is MDHEN, CDR2 SYDVKM. The DNA for the CDR3 is TGTGCCAGCAGTTTCCCAACAGGGCCGAGGGAGCAGTACTTC. This sequence encodes CASSFPTGPREQYF.

On this clonotype: One end of the junction fails to match germline, which may point to a read error. The chain employs TRBV20-1 and TRBJ1-1, with a possible D match to TRBD1 (5 bases). Germline CDR1 DFQATT, CDR2 SNEGSKA (reference sequence). This CDR3 is 13 amino acids long. CDR3 sequence (DNA): TGCAGTGCTAGACCAGGGATGAACACTGAAGTTTTCTTT. Translation gives CSARPGMNTEVFF.

This clonotype appeared many times. This rearrangement joins TRBV20-1 to TRBJ2-5; D is undetermined. There are 10 residues in the CDR3. Trimming took off 6 bases at V and 5 bases at J, with 7 bases between the two ends. CDR1 DFQATT and CDR2 SNEGSKA come from the germline V gene (reference sequence). In DNA form, the CDR3 reads TGCAGTGCCCGAGTGGAGACCCAGTACTTC. Its protein product is CSARVETQYF.

This clonotype was observed a handful of times. This chain's CDR3 is CASSRDIWLTQYF. The DNA for the CDR3 is TGTGCCAGCAGTCGGGACATTTGGTTGACGCAGTATTTT. The chain uses TRBV7-2 and TRBJ2-3; tentatively, D is TRBD1 (6 bases). Germline V gives CDR1 SGHTA, CDR2 FQGNSA. This CDR3 contains 13 residues. Between the trimmed V and J ends, which lost 6 bases and 9 bases, there was a span of 16 bases.

V and J are TRBV12-3 or TRBV12-4 and TRBJ1-6; TRBD1 aligns across 8 bases. The CDR3 covers 14 residues. The trim removed 2 bases at V and 13 bases at J, leaving 7 bases unmatched. CDR3 loop: CASSLRQGASPLHF. CDR3 coding DNA: TGTGCCAGCAGTTTACGGCAGGGGGCGTCCCCCCTCCACTTT.

This chain uses TRBV6-2 or TRBV6-3 with TRBJ2-1, with 8 bases fitting TRBD2. Per germline, CDR1 MNHEY and CDR2 SVGEGT. This CDR3 region has 16 residues. V shed 2 bases and J 5 bases; nucleotides not matched to a gene: 8. This CDR3 is CASSYAGEGLDNEQFF. The CDR3 DNA sequence: TGTGCCAGCAGTTACGCCGGAGAGGGACTAGACAATGAGCAGTTCTTC.

This clonotype was counted a few times. The genes are TRBV21-1 and TRBJ2-7. TRBV21-1 has pseudogene status. This CDR3 region has 13 residues. CDR3 protein: CASGTWRFGEQYF. In nucleotides, the CDR3 is TGTGCCAGCGGTACCTGGAGATTCGGGGAGCAGTACTTC.

This clonotype showed up many times. The rearrangement uses TRBV7-2 and TRBJ2-1; 12 bases line up with TRBD2. J was trimmed by 10 bases and V by 3 bases; bases with no gene match: 1. CDR3 size: 13 residues. Germline CDR1 is SGHTA and CDR2 is FQGNSA. CDR3 amino acids: CASSFGLAGEQFF. As DNA, the CDR3 is TGTGCCAGCAGCTTCGGACTAGCGGGAGAGCAGTTCTTC. Together with reference TRBV7-2 and TRBJ2-1, the CDR3 gives the full variable domain: GAGVSQSPSNKVTEKGKDVELRCDPISGHTALYWYRQSLGQGLEFLIYFQGNSAPDKSGLPSDRFSAERTGGSVSTLTIQRTQQEDSAVYLCASSFGLAGEQFFGPGTRLTVL.

This clonotype has a handful of counts. This chain connects TRBV5-6 to TRBJ2-2, with TRBD1 matching over 11 bases. Trimming removed 4 bases from V and 3 bases from J; junction bases left unmatched: 2. From germline, CDR1 is SGHDT and CDR2 YYEEEE. The CDR3 contains 15 residues. CDR3 residues: CASSPDRGHTGELFF. In DNA form, the CDR3 reads TGTGCCAGCAGCCCGGACAGGGGGCACACCGGGGAGCTGTTTTTT.

The chain combines TRBV6-1 with TRBJ2-4; D not resolved. The CDR3 sequence is 14 residues long. Germline CDR1 reads MNHNS; CDR2 reads SASEGT. V was cut by 3 bases and J by 1 base, with 7 bases left in between. Written as DNA, the CDR3 is TGTGCCAGCAGTGATAGTCAGGCCAAAAACATTCAGTACTTC. Residues: CASSDSQAKNIQYF.

The chain links TRBV3-1 to TRBJ1-1; the D is unclear. The CDR3 extends over 14 amino acids. CDR1 is LGHDT and CDR2 is YNNKEL in the germline V gene (reference sequence). The germline V and J ends were trimmed by 7 bases and 1 base, with 13 bases remaining between them. In DNA form, the CDR3 reads TGTGCCAGCACCAACGACGTCGGGAACACTGAAGCTTTCTTT. Amino acid sequence: CASTNDVGNTEAFF.

This clonotype was seen ten or more times. V and J are TRBV6-4 and TRBJ2-3; the D gene is possibly TRBD2 (6 bases). This CDR3 contains 14 residues. The germline CDR1 and CDR2 sequences are MRHNA and SNTAGT. Deletions cut 4 bases from V and 0 bases from J, with 8 bases between. This CDR3 reads CASSVEGSTDTQYF. CDR3 DNA: TGTGCCAGCAGTGTGGAGGGGAGCACAGATACGCAGTATTTT.

This clonotype was seen a few times. The chain joins TRBV9 to TRBJ2-1; TRBD2 matches at 10 bases. The CDR3 length is 14 residues. Germline V gene lookup returns CDR1 SGDLS and CDR2 YYNGEE. V was clipped by 6 bases and J by 9 bases; unmatched bases: 9. CDR3 sequence reads: CASTPGTSVGEQFF. CDR3 sequence (DNA): TGTGCCAGCACCCCGGGGACTAGCGTGGGTGAGCAGTTCTTC. Full variable domain (missing parts from reference TRBV9 and TRBJ2-1): DSGVTQTPKHLITATGQRVTLRCSPRSGDLSVYWYQQSLDQGLQFLIQYYNGEERAKGNILERFSAQQFPDLHSELNLSSLELGDSALYFCASTPGTSVGEQFFGPGTRLTVL.

The rearrangement joins TRBV5-1 to TRBJ2-2, with D perhaps TRBD2 (5 bases). Trimming removed 7 bases at V and 2 bases at J, with 12 bases between. CDR1 and CDR2 from the germline V gene are SGHRS and YFSETQ. This CDR3 comprises 14 residues. This chain's CDR3 is CASRGGLNTGELFF. The CDR3 nucleotides read TGCGCCAGCCGAGGAGGATTAAACACCGGGGAGCTGTTTTTT.

At least ten counts were recorded for this clonotype. V gene TRBV5-6 combines with J gene TRBJ2-5; no definite D call. Germline CDR1 reads SGHDT; CDR2 reads YYEEEE. V was clipped by 7 bases and J by 4 bases, with 5 bases between them. This CDR3 is built from 10 residues. CDR3: CASSGETQYF. CDR3 nucleotide sequence: TGTGCCAGCTCGGGAGAGACCCAGTACTTC.

This clonotype was detected ten times or more. The V and J genes are TRBV12-3 or TRBV12-4 and TRBJ1-1, with 11 bases identical to TRBD1. This CDR3 has 15 residues. The junction had 8 bases not matched to a gene; V was cut back by 6 bases and J by 5 bases. CDR3 protein: CASSRGTGGGTEAFF. The CDR3 nucleotides are TGTGCCAGCAGCAGAGGGACAGGGGGTGGGACTGAAGCTTTCTTT.

The DNA for the CDR3 is TGCAGCGTTCGAATAGGACTAGCCAAAAACATTCAGTACTTC. It translates to CSVRIGLAKNIQYF. The V call is TRBV29-1, the J call TRBJ2-4; tentatively, D is TRBD2 (5 bases). Trimming pared 5 bases from V and 0 bases from J, leaving 11 bases between. The CDR3 is made up of 14 amino acids. CDR1 SQVTM and CDR2 ANQGSEA come from the germline V gene. Full variable domain (remainder filled in from reference TRBV29-1 and TRBJ2-4): SAVISQKPSRDICQRGTSLTIQCQVDSQVTMMFWYRQQPGQSLTLIATANQGSEATYESGFVIDKFPISRPNLTFSTLTVSNMSPEDSSIYLCSVRIGLAKNIQYFGAGTRLSVL.

The chain joins TRBV10-3 to TRBJ2-2; D uncertain. V was shortened by 3 bases and J by 6 bases, with 14 bases between the two germline ends. Germline loops: CDR1 ENHRY, CDR2 SYGVKD. This CDR3 is built from 15 residues. In DNA form, the CDR3 reads TGTGCCATCAGTGAAAGGCAGGAAAAGGCCGGGGAGCTGTTTTTT. Protein sequence: CAISERQEKAGELFF.

This clonotype has only a few counts. The chain uses TRBV7-9 and TRBJ2-2; 7 bases align to TRBD1. The J segment lost 1 base and the V segment lost 4 bases, leaving 0 bases of the junction unmatched. In germline, CDR1 is SEHNR, CDR2 FQNEAQ (reference sequence). This CDR3 has 14 amino acids. The CDR3 loop reads CASSWTGNTGELFF. DNA of the CDR3: TGTGCCAGCAGCTGGACAGGGAACACCGGGGAGCTGTTTTTT.

This sequence joins TRBV5-4 and TRBJ2-3, with 7 positions matching TRBD2. Germline CDR1 is SGHNT and CDR2 is YYREEE (reference sequence). This CDR3 is 15 amino acids long. Losses at the gene ends were 4 bases for V and 1 base for J; bases not matched to a gene: 6. CDR3 sequence reads: CASSDSGDGTDTQYF. As DNA, the CDR3 is TGTGCCAGCAGCGACAGCGGGGATGGCACAGATACGCAGTATTTT.

This clonotype was detected ten times or more. This chain links TRBV6-5 with TRBJ1-5; D not resolved. The ends were cut back, 0 bases at V and 6 bases at J, with 6 bases in the middle. Looked up from germline, CDR1 is MNHEY and CDR2 is SVGAGI. The CDR3 runs 13 residues. The CDR3 loop is CASSYSRGQPQHF. The CDR3 region has the DNA TGTGCCAGCAGTTACTCGCGGGGTCAGCCCCAGCATTTT.

The chain recombines TRBV10-3 with TRBJ1-2; 10 bases fit TRBD1. CDR1 is ENHRY and CDR2 is SYGVKD in the germline V gene. V was pared by 6 bases and J by 3 bases, with 7 bases of the junction left unmatched. This CDR3 spans 15 amino acids. CDR3 residues: CAISYGTGVDYGYTF. CDR3 coding DNA: TGTGCCATCAGCTACGGGACAGGGGTGGACTATGGCTACACCTTC.

This clonotype turned up a few times. V is TRBV14 and J is TRBJ2-1; D gene unclear. There are 14 residues in the CDR3. Germline CDR1 SGHDN, CDR2 FVKESK. The V end was cut by 4 bases, the J end by 4 bases, with 11 bases between. CDR3 loop: CASSPSSLYNEQFF. The CDR3, as DNA: TGTGCCAGCAGCCCATCTAGTCTTTACAATGAGCAGTTCTTC. The complete variable domain, with remaining parts taken from reference TRBV14 and TRBJ2-1, reads EAGVTQFPSHSVIEKGQTVTLRCDPISGHDNLYWYRRVMGKEIKFLLHFVKESKQDESGMPNNRFLAERTGGTYSTLKVQPAELEDSGVYFCASSPSSLYNEQFFGPGTRLTVL.